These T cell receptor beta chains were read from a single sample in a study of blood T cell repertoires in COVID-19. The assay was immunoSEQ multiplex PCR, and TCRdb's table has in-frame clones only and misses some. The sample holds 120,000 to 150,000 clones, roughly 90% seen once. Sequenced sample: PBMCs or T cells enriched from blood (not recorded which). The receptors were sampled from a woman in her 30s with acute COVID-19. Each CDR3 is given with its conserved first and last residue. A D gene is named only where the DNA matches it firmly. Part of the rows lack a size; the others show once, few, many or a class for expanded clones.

CDR3aa: CSVQGSSGNTIYF
CDR3nt: TGCAGCGTGCAGGGGAGCTCTGGAAACACCATATATTTT
abundance: -
j_gene: TRBJ1-3
d_gene: -
v_gene: TRBV29-1

CDR3aa: CASSQGTGSGEKLFF
CDR3nt: TGTGCCAGCTCACAAGGGACAGGTAGCGGTGAAAAACTGTTTTTT
abundance: -
j_gene: TRBJ1-4
d_gene: TRBD1
v_gene: TRBV18

CDR3aa: CATSSGGGGEETQYF
CDR3nt: TGTGCCACCAGCAGTGGTGGGGGAGGGGAGGAGACCCAGTACTTC
abundance: -
j_gene: TRBJ2-5
d_gene: TRBD2
v_gene: TRBV15

CDR3aa: CASRQTGTSGYTF
CDR3nt: TGTGCCAGCAGACAGACCGGGACAAGTGGCTACACCTTC
abundance: -
j_gene: TRBJ1-2
d_gene: -
v_gene: TRBV28

CDR3aa: CASSGRDTWPSNQPQHF
CDR3nt: TGTGCCAGCAGCGGTAGAGACACCTGGCCCAGCAATCAGCCCCAGCATTTT
abundance: -
j_gene: TRBJ1-5
d_gene: -
v_gene: TRBV9

CDR3aa: CASSLMQVAKNIQYF
CDR3nt: TGTGCCAGCAGTTTGATGCAGGTAGCCAAAAACATTCAGTACTTC
abundance: -
j_gene: TRBJ2-4
d_gene: -
v_gene: TRBV28

CDR3aa: CASEWGGYSNQPQHF
CDR3nt: TGTGCCAGTGAATGGGGGGGATATAGCAATCAGCCCCAGCATTTT
abundance: -
j_gene: TRBJ1-5
d_gene: -
v_gene: TRBV28

CDR3aa: CASSQRQGLVEQYF
CDR3nt: TGTGCCAGCAGCCAACGACAGGGCCTCGTGGAGCAGTACTTC
abundance: -
j_gene: TRBJ2-7
d_gene: TRBD1
v_gene: TRBV4-2

CDR3aa: CASSFPGTGYEQYF
CDR3nt: TGTGCCAGCAGTTTCCCCGGGACAGGGTACGAGCAGTACTTC
abundance: -
j_gene: TRBJ2-7
d_gene: TRBD1
v_gene: TRBV28

CDR3aa: CASSGTFNTGELFF
CDR3nt: TGCGCCAGCAGCGGGACTTTCAACACCGGGGAGCTGTTTTTT
abundance: once
j_gene: TRBJ2-2
d_gene: -
v_gene: TRBV5-1

CDR3aa: CASSQPQIQGAGEQYF
CDR3nt: TGTGCCAGCAGCCAACCCCAAATCCAGGGGGCGGGCGAGCAGTACTTC
abundance: -
j_gene: TRBJ2-7
d_gene: TRBD1
v_gene: TRBV3-1/TRBV3-2

CDR3aa: CASSLAVNYADTQYF
CDR3nt: TGCGCCAGCAGCTTGGCGGTAAATTATGCAGATACGCAGTATTTT
abundance: -
j_gene: TRBJ2-3
d_gene: -
v_gene: TRBV5-1

CDR3aa: CASSVGQAGSGANVLTF
CDR3nt: TGTGCCAGCAGCGTAGGGCAGGCGGGCTCTGGGGCCAACGTCCTGACTTTC
abundance: few
j_gene: TRBJ2-6
d_gene: -
v_gene: TRBV9

CDR3aa: CASSPLLQGEAFF
CDR3nt: TGTGCCAGCAGCCCGTTATTACAGGGCGAAGCTTTCTTT
abundance: -
j_gene: TRBJ1-1
d_gene: -
v_gene: TRBV7-2

CDR3aa: CASSRLAGKQETQYF
CDR3nt: TGTGCCAGCTCGCGACTAGCGGGGAAACAAGAGACCCAGTACTTC
abundance: once
j_gene: TRBJ2-5
d_gene: TRBD2
v_gene: TRBV18

CDR3aa: CASSLEASSLPYNEQFF
CDR3nt: TGTGCCAGCAGCTTGGAGGCCTCTAGTCTCCCCTACAATGAGCAGTTCTTC
abundance: -
j_gene: TRBJ2-1
d_gene: -
v_gene: TRBV7-9

CDR3aa: CASSPLEGSPNVYGYTF
CDR3nt: TGCGCCAGCAGCCCCTTAGAGGGTTCCCCAAACGTTTATGGCTACACCTTC
abundance: -
j_gene: TRBJ1-2
d_gene: -
v_gene: TRBV4-3

CDR3aa: CASSDLLVSSGQNYEQYF
CDR3nt: TGTGCCAGCAGTGACCTTCTGGTTTCTAGCGGGCAAAACTACGAGCAGTACTTC
abundance: -
j_gene: TRBJ2-7
d_gene: TRBD2
v_gene: TRBV6-2/TRBV6-3

CDR3aa: CASSGGQGDGVNYGYTF
CDR3nt: TGTGCCAGCAGCGGTGGACAGGGCGATGGTGTTAACTATGGCTACACCTTC
abundance: -
j_gene: TRBJ1-2
d_gene: TRBD1
v_gene: TRBV11-2

CDR3aa: CASSLFYEQYF
CDR3nt: TGTGCCAGCAGTTTATTCTACGAGCAGTACTTC
abundance: few
j_gene: TRBJ2-7
d_gene: -
v_gene: TRBV6-2/TRBV6-3

CDR3aa: CASSLKGQFNEKLFF
CDR3nt: TGTGCCAGCAGTTTAAAGGGACAGTTCAATGAAAAACTGTTTTTT
abundance: once
j_gene: TRBJ1-4
d_gene: TRBD1
v_gene: TRBV28

CDR3aa: CATSAETGQGAGEQYF
CDR3nt: TGTGCCACCAGCGCCGAAACCGGACAGGGGGCGGGCGAGCAGTACTTC
abundance: -
j_gene: TRBJ2-7
d_gene: TRBD1
v_gene: TRBV24-1

CDR3aa: CASSAGQYGYTF
CDR3nt: TGTGCCAGCAGTGCCGGACAGTATGGCTACACCTTC
abundance: -
j_gene: TRBJ1-2
d_gene: -
v_gene: TRBV28

CDR3aa: CASSIGPAAEAFF
CDR3nt: TGCGCCAGCAGCATTGGGCCGGCAGCGGAGGCTTTCTTT
abundance: -
j_gene: TRBJ1-1
d_gene: -
v_gene: TRBV5-1

CDR3aa: CASNILAGGSTQYF
CDR3nt: TGTGCCAGCAATATTCTAGCGGGAGGTTCGACCCAGTACTTC
abundance: few
j_gene: TRBJ2-5
d_gene: TRBD2
v_gene: TRBV28

CDR3aa: CASSLIAGVYNEQFF
CDR3nt: TGTGCCAGCTCACTGATAGCGGGAGTCTACAATGAGCAGTTCTTC
abundance: -
j_gene: TRBJ2-1
d_gene: TRBD2
v_gene: TRBV18

CDR3aa: CAWTGLRTEAFF
CDR3nt: TGTGCCTGGACGGGTTTGAGGACTGAAGCTTTCTTT
abundance: -
j_gene: TRBJ1-1
d_gene: -
v_gene: TRBV30

CDR3aa: CATSRDRGLGLAGGSGANVLTF
CDR3nt: TGTGCCACCAGCAGGGACAGGGGGCTGGGGCTAGCGGGAGGAAGTGGGGCCAACGTCCTGACTTTC
abundance: -
j_gene: TRBJ2-6
d_gene: -
v_gene: TRBV15

CDR3aa: CASSVQGGVTEQFF
CDR3nt: TGTGCCAGCAGCGTTCAAGGGGGGGTGACGGAGCAGTTCTTC
abundance: -
j_gene: TRBJ2-1
d_gene: -
v_gene: TRBV9

CDR3aa: CASSPQEGGGETQYF
CDR3nt: TGTGCCAGCTCACCACAGGAGGGAGGGGGAGAGACCCAGTACTTC
abundance: -
j_gene: TRBJ2-5
d_gene: -
v_gene: TRBV18

CDR3aa: CASSPGDRGAPGDGYTF
CDR3nt: TGTGCCAGCAGCCCAGGGGACAGGGGGGCCCCGGGCGATGGCTACACCTTC
abundance: -
j_gene: TRBJ1-2
d_gene: TRBD1
v_gene: TRBV5-4

CDR3aa: CASRRTAGFNEQYF
CDR3nt: TGCGCCAGCAGAAGGACAGCCGGGTTCAACGAGCAGTACTTC
abundance: once
j_gene: TRBJ2-7
d_gene: -
v_gene: TRBV5-1

CDR3aa: CASSQDPVLSGNTIYF
CDR3nt: TGTGCCAGCAGCCAAGACCCCGTTCTCTCTGGAAACACCATATATTTT
abundance: once
j_gene: TRBJ1-3
d_gene: -
v_gene: TRBV4-2

CDR3aa: CASSLAQGEQYF
CDR3nt: TGTGCCAGCAGTCTGGCCCAGGGCGAGCAGTACTTC
abundance: -
j_gene: TRBJ2-7
d_gene: -
v_gene: TRBV6-5

CDR3aa: CASRRSGGDTEAFF
CDR3nt: TGTGCCAGCCGAAGAAGCGGGGGGGATACTGAAGCTTTCTTT
abundance: -
j_gene: TRBJ1-1
d_gene: -
v_gene: TRBV13

CDR3aa: CASSVSGTGAGNTIYF
CDR3nt: TGTGCCAGCAGCGTCTCCGGGACAGGGGCTGGAAACACCATATATTTT
abundance: -
j_gene: TRBJ1-3
d_gene: TRBD1
v_gene: TRBV9

CDR3aa: CSASRGGDQPQHF
CDR3nt: TGCAGTGCCAGTAGAGGCGGGGATCAGCCCCAGCATTTT
abundance: few
j_gene: TRBJ1-5
d_gene: -
v_gene: TRBV20-1

CDR3aa: CASSLERGGCFF
CDR3nt: TGTGCCAGCAGCTTAGAGCGGGGGGGATGCTTCTTC
abundance: once
j_gene: TRBJ1-2
d_gene: -
v_gene: TRBV7-8

CDR3aa: CASTMGRGHEQYF
CDR3nt: TGTGCCAGCACAATGGGCAGGGGACACGAGCAGTACTTC
abundance: -
j_gene: TRBJ2-7
d_gene: -
v_gene: TRBV6-5

CDR3aa: CASSSGTGVYGQYF
CDR3nt: TGTGCCAGCAGTTCCGGGACAGGGGTATATGGGCAGTACTTC
abundance: -
j_gene: TRBJ2-7
d_gene: TRBD1
v_gene: TRBV6-5

CDR3aa: CASSLSYFNEQFF
CDR3nt: TGTGCCAGCAGCTTATCCTATTTCAATGAGCAGTTCTTC
abundance: few
j_gene: TRBJ2-1
d_gene: -
v_gene: TRBV7-2

CDR3aa: CASSSGQHEKLFF
CDR3nt: TGTGCCAGCAGTTCGGGACAGCACGAAAAACTGTTTTTT
abundance: -
j_gene: TRBJ1-4
d_gene: TRBD1
v_gene: TRBV6-5

CDR3aa: CASSAGLAGRSSTDTQYF
CDR3nt: TGTGCCAGCAGCGCAGGACTAGCGGGCCGTTCTAGCACAGATACGCAGTATTTT
abundance: -
j_gene: TRBJ2-3
d_gene: TRBD2
v_gene: TRBV9

CDR3aa: CASSLVQRDSPLHF
CDR3nt: TGTGCCAGCAGTTTAGTGCAGAGGGATTCACCCCTCCACTTT
abundance: -
j_gene: TRBJ1-6
d_gene: -
v_gene: TRBV28

CDR3aa: CASSPTSGSRVREQYF
CDR3nt: TGTGCCAGCAGCCCAACTAGCGGGAGCAGGGTAAGGGAGCAGTACTTC
abundance: -
j_gene: TRBJ2-7
d_gene: TRBD2
v_gene: TRBV7-2

CDR3aa: CASTPTAGGRNTIYF
CDR3nt: TGTGCCAGCACCCCTACCGCCGGCGGGAGAAACACCATATATTTT
abundance: -
j_gene: TRBJ1-3
d_gene: -
v_gene: TRBV11-2

CDR3aa: CASSLGQGWNQPQHF
CDR3nt: TGTGCCAGCAGTTTAGGGCAGGGTTGGAATCAGCCCCAGCATTTT
abundance: -
j_gene: TRBJ1-5
d_gene: -
v_gene: TRBV27

CDR3aa: CASSPSLRGEAFF
CDR3nt: TGTGCCAGCAGCCCTAGCTTAAGAGGCGAAGCTTTCTTT
abundance: once
j_gene: TRBJ1-1
d_gene: -
v_gene: TRBV7-2

CDR3aa: CASSFQQGASTGELFF
CDR3nt: TGTGCCAGCAGCTTTCAACAGGGGGCGAGCACCGGGGAGCTGTTTTTT
abundance: -
j_gene: TRBJ2-2
d_gene: TRBD1
v_gene: TRBV7-2

CDR3aa: CASSYSFMNTEAFF
CDR3nt: TGTGCCAGCAGTTACTCGTTTATGAACACTGAAGCTTTCTTT
abundance: -
j_gene: TRBJ1-1
d_gene: -
v_gene: TRBV6-5

CDR3aa: CASSLDPDLSRGYTF
CDR3nt: TGTGCCAGCAGCTTAGATCCAGATCTTTCTAGAGGCTACACCTTC
abundance: -
j_gene: TRBJ1-2
d_gene: -
v_gene: TRBV11-2

CDR3aa: CASSPPAGGPRTDTQYF
CDR3nt: TGTGCCAGCAGCCCCCCAGCGGGAGGGCCGCGGACAGATACGCAGTATTTT
abundance: -
j_gene: TRBJ2-3
d_gene: TRBD2
v_gene: TRBV7-2

CDR3aa: CASSLALIRDDTEAFF
CDR3nt: TGTGCCAGCAGCTTAGCGCTAATCAGGGATGACACTGAAGCTTTCTTT
abundance: -
j_gene: TRBJ1-1
d_gene: -
v_gene: TRBV7-9

CDR3aa: CASRIAMAAYEQYF
CDR3nt: TGTGCCAGCAGAATAGCCATGGCTGCCTACGAGCAGTACTTC
abundance: once
j_gene: TRBJ2-7
d_gene: -
v_gene: TRBV2

CDR3aa: CASSQGLAYEQYF
CDR3nt: TGTGCCAGCAGCCAGGGACTAGCCTACGAGCAGTACTTC
abundance: few
j_gene: TRBJ2-7
d_gene: TRBD2
v_gene: TRBV7-9